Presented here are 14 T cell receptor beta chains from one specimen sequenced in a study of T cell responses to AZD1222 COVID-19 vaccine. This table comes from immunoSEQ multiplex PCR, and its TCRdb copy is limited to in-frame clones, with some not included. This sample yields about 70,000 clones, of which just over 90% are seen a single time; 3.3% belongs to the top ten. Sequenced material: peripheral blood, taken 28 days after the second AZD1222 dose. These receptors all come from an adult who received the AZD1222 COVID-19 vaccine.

CDR3 residues: CASNYGTGPNTEAFF. The CDR3 nucleotides are TGCGCCAGCAATTACGGGACAGGGCCCAACACTGAAGCTTTCTTT. The chain joins TRBV4-1 to TRBJ1-1; 9 nucleotides line up with TRBD1. Trimming took 7 bases from V and 2 from J; bases not matched to a gene: 8. This CDR3 is built from 15 residues. Germline V CDR1 and CDR2: MGHRA, YSYEKL.

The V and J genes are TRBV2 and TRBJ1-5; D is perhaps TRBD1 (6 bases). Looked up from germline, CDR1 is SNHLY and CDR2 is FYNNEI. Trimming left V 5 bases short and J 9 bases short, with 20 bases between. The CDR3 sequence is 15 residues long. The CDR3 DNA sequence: TGTGCCAGCAGTTCCAGACAGGCCCTCAGCGGGCCCCAGCATTTT. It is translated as CASSSRQALSGPQHF.

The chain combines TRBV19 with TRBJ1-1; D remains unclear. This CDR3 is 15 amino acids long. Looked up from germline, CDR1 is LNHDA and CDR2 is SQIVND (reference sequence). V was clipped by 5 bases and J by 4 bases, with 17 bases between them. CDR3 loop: CASSVLEEGSTEAFF. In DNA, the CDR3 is TGTGCCAGTAGTGTCCTCGAGGAGGGATCCACTGAAGCTTTCTTT.

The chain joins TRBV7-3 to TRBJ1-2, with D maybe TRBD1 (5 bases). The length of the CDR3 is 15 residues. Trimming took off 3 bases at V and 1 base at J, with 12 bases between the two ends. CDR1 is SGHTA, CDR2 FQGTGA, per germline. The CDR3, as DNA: TGTGCCAGCAGCTTCCAGGGTTTGGTTAACTATGGCTACACCTTC. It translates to CASSFQGLVNYGYTF.

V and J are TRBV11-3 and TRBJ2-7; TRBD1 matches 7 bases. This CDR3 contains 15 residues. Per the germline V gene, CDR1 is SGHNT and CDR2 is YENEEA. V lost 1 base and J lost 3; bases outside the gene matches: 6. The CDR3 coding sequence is TGTGCCAGCAGCTTAGTCCTAGGGGGCAGCTACGAGCAGTACTTC. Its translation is CASSLVLGGSYEQYF.

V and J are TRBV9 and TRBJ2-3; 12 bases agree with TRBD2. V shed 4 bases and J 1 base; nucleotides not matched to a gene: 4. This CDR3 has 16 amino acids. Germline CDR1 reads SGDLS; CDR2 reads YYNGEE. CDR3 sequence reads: CASSTRTSGGTDTQYF. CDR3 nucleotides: TGTGCCAGCAGCACCCGGACTAGCGGGGGCACAGATACGCAGTATTTT.

The CDR3 reads CASSQDRGGEYNEQFF. CDR3 DNA sequence: TGCGCCAGCAGCCAAGACAGGGGGGGGGAATACAATGAGCAGTTCTTC. The chain combines TRBV4-1 with TRBJ2-1; D is possibly TRBD1 or TRBD2 (7 bases each). V lost 0 bases to trimming and J lost 4 bases, with 13 bases between them. CDR3 size: 16 residues. Germline V gene lookup returns CDR1 MGHRA and CDR2 YSYEKL.

The CDR3 coding sequence is TGTGCCAGCAGCTCCACACAAGAGACCCAGTACTTC. It codes for CASSSTQETQYF. This chain joins TRBV11-2 and TRBJ2-5; no reliable D call. CDR3 length: 12 amino acids. CDR1 and CDR2 (germline): SGHAT, FQNNGV. V lost 4 bases to trimming and J lost 2 bases, with 5 bases between them.

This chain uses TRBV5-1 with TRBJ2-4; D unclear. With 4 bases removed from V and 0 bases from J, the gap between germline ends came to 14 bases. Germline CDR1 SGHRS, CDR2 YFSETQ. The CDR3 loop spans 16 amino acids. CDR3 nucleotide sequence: TGCGCCAGCAGCACGATACGGCTGACAGCCAAAAACATTCAGTACTTC. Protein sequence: CASSTIRLTAKNIQYF.

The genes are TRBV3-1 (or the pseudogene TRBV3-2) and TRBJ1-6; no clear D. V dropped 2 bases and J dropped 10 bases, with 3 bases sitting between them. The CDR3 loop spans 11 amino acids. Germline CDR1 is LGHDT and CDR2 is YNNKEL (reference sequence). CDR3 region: CASSQNSPLHF. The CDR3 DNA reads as TGTGCCAGCAGCCAAAACTCACCCCTCCACTTT.

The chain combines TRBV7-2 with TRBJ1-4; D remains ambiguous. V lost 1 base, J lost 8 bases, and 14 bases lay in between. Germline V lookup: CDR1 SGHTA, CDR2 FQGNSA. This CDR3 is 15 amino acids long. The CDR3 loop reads CASSLVRGSTEKLFF. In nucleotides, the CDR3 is TGTGCCAGCAGCTTAGTTCGGGGATCAACCGAAAAACTGTTTTTT.

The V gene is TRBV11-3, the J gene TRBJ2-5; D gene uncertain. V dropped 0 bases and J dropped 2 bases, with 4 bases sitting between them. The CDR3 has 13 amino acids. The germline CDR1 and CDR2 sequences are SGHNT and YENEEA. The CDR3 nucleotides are TGTGCCAGCAGCTTAGACAGACAAGAGACCCAGTACTTC. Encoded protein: CASSLDRQETQYF. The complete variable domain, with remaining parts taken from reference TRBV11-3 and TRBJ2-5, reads EAGVVQSPRYKIIEKKQPVAFWCNPISGHNTLYWYLQNLGQGPELLIRYENEEAVDDSQLPKDRFSAERLKGVDSTLKIQPAELGDSAVYLCASSLDRQETQYFGPGTRLLVL.

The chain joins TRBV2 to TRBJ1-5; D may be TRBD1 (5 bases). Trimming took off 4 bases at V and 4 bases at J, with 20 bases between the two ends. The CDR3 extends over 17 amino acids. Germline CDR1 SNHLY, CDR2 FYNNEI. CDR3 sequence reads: CASSGRVGRQGNQPQHF. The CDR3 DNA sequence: TGTGCCAGCAGTGGGAGAGTAGGCAGGCAGGGAAATCAGCCCCAGCATTTT.

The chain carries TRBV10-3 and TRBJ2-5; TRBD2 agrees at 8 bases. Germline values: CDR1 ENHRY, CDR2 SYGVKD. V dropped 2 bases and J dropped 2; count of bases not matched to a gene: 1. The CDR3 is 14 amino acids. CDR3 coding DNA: TGTGCCATCAGTGAGCGGGGGGGGCAAGAGACCCAGTACTTC. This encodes CAISERGGQETQYF.